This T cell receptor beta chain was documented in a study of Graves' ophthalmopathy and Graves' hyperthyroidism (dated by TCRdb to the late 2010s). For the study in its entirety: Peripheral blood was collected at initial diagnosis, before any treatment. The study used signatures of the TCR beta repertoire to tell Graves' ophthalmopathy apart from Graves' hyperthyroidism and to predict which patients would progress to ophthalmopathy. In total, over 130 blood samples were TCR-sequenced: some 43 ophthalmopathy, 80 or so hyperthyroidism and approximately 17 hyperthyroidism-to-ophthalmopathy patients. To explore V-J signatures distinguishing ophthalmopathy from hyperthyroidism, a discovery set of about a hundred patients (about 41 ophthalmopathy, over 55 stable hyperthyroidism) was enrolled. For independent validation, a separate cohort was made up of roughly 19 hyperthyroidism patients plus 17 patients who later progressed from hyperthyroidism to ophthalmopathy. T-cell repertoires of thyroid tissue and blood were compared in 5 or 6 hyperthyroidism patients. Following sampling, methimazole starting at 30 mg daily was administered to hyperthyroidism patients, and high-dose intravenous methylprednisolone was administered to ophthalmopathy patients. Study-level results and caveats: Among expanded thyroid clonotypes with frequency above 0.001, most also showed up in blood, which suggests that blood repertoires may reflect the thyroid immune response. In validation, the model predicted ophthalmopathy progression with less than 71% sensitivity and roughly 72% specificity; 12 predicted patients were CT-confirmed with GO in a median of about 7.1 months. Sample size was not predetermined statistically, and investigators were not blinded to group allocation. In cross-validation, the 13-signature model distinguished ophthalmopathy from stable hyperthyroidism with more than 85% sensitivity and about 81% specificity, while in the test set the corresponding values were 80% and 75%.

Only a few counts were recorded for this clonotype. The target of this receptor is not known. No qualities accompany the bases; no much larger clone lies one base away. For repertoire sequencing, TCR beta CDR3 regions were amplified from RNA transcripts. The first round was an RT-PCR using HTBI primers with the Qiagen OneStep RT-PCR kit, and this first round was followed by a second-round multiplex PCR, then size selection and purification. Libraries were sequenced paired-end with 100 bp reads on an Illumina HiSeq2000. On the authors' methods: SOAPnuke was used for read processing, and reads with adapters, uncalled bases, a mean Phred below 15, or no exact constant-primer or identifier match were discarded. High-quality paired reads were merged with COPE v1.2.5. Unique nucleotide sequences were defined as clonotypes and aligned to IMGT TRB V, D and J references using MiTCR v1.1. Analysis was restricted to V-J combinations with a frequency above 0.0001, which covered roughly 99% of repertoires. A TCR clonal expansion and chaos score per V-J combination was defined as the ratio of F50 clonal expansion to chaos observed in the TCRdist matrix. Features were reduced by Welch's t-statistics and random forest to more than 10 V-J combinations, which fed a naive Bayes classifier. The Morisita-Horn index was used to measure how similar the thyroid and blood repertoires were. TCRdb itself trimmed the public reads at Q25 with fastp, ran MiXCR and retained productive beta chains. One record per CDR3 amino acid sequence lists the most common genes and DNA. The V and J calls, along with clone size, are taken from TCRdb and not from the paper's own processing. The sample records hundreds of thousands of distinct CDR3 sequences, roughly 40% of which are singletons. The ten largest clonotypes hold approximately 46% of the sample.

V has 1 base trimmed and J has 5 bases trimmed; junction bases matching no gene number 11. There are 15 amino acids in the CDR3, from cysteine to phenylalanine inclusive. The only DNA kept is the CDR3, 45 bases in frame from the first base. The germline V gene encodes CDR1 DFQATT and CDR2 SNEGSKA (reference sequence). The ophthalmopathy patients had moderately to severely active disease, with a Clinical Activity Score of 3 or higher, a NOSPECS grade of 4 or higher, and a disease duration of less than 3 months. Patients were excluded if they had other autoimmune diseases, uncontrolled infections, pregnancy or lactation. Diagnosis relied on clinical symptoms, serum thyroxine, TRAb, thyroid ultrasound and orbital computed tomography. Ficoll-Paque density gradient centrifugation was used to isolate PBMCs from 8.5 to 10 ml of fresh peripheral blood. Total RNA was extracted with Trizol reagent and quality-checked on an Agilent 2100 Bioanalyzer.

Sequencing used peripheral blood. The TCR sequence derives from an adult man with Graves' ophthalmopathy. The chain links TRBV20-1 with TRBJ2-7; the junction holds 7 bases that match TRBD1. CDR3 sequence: CSARAEGAGIHEQYF. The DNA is TGCAGTGCTAGAGCCGAGGGGGCGGGTATCCACGAGCAGTACTTC.